The source of this T cell receptor beta chain is a study of shared clonotypes between healthy human individuals. Clones were sequenced by immunoSEQ multiplex PCR, and TCRdb holds only the in-frame ones, with some missing. The profile shows millions of clones, 90% to 95% of them singletons. A note on this clone: Its antigen is not known.

The study drew its donors from healthy HIV-negative adults without recent acute infections or vaccinations. Germline V gene lookup returns CDR1 SGDLS and CDR2 YYNGEE. The CDR3 runs to 14 residues. Deletions cut 0 bases from V and 9 bases from J, with 13 bases between. General observations from the study: Generally, naive subsets came out with larger estimated richness than memory subsets. Sampling was confined to blood; repertoires within tissues likely differ.

Input material: naive CD4+ T cells sorted from blood. As for subset: CD45RA+ positively selected. The source is a man aged 18 to 30 in good health. This rearrangement joins TRBV9 to TRBJ1-5; tentatively, D is TRBD1 (5 bases). The DNA for the CDR3 is TGTGCCAGCAGCGTAGAGGCTGCCGGGGGGCCCCAGCATTTT. Protein product: CASSVEAAGGPQHF.